This T cell receptor (beta chain) was recorded in a study of vaccination effects on CD4 cells after COVID-19. Study overall: Samples gathered post-vaccine arrived a median of 72 days past the second dose.

Prior to sequencing, the ViraFEST assay stimulated PBMC with viral peptide pools, which expanded the antigen-specific CD4+ T cells. Having been cultured for around ten days, the cells underwent CD4+ T cell isolation. Each person got two doses of an mRNA SARS-CoV-2 vaccine, BNT162b2 or mRNA-1273. A few million PBMC were seeded per well and grown in the presence of roughly 11 IU/ml IL-2 and around 11 ug/ml peptides. Both day 3 and day 7 saw half the medium replaced with IL-2 medium. The CDR3 totals 15 residues. After removal of 3 bases from V and 0 bases from J, the junction contained 4 bases not matched to a gene. CDR1 is SNHLY and CDR2 is FYNNEI in the germline V gene. Sequenced by immunoSEQ multiplex PCR; TCRdb stores in-frame clones only, minus some. The sample yields 27,000 or so clones, 83% seen once. Comment on this clone: The antigen is undetermined.

The source was CD4+ T cells from PBMCs cultured with HCoV-NL63 spike peptides, collected after COVID-19 vaccination. The V call is TRBV2, the J call TRBJ1-1; 7 bases fit TRBD1. The receptor was isolated from a human donor who received a COVID-19 vaccine. Some clones in this sample may be carry-over from other donors' samples. CDR3 coding DNA: TGTGCCAGCAGTGATCCCGGGACAGTGAACACTGAAGCTTTCTTT. Its protein is CASSDPGTVNTEAFF.